This entry features one T cell receptor (beta chain) sequence. Time point specified: inflamed ileum from the surgical specimen. The data derive from a study of T cell repertoires in ileal Crohn's disease. Unmatched junction bases numbered 4, after V lost 6 bases and J lost 4 bases. The CDR3 runs 14 residues. Germline CDR1 reads SGHRS; CDR2 reads YFSETQ. Sequencing was performed with immunoSEQ multiplex PCR; in TCRdb, only in-frame clones are kept and a portion is missing. The sample lists 13,000 or so clones, approximately 80% occurring once. The clonotype comes from an adult with Crohn's disease. The gene calls are TRBV5-1 and TRBJ2-1; 10 positions agree with TRBD2. The sequenced material came from ileal tissue. CDR3 region: CASNLAGVYNEQFF. The DNA of the CDR3 is TGCGCCAGCAACCTAGCGGGGGTGTACAATGAGCAGTTCTTC.